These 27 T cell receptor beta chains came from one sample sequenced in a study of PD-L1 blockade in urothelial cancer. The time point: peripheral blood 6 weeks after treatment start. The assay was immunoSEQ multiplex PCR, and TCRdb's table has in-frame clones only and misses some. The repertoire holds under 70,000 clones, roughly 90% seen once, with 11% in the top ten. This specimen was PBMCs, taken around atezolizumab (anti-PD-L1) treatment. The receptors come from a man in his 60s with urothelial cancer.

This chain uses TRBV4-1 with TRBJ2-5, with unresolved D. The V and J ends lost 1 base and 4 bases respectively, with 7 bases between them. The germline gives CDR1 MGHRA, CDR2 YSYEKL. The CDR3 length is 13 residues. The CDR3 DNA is TGCGCCAGCAGCCAAGGTCGACTAGAGACCCAGTACTTC. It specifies CASSQGRLETQYF.

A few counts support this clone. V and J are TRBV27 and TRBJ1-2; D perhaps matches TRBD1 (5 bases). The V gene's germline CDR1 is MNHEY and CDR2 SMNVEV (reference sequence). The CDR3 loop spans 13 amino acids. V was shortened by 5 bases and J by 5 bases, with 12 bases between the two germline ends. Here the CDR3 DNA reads TGTGCCAGCAGTCCCACGGGACTATATGGCTACACCTTC. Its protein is CASSPTGLYGYTF.

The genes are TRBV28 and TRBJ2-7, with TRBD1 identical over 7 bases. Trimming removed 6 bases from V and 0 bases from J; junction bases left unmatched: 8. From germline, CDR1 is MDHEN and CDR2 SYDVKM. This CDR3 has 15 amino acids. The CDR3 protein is CASSPERDSSYEQYF. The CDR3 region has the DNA TGTGCCAGCAGCCCGGAACGGGACAGCTCCTACGAGCAGTACTTC.

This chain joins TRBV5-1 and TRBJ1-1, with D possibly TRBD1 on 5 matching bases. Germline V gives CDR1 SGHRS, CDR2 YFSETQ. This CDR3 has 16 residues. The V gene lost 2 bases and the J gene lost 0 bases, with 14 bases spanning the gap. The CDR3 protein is CASSFGGGEVNTEAFF. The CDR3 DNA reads TGCGCCAGCAGCTTTGGCGGGGGAGAAGTGAACACTGAAGCTTTCTTT.

The CDR3, as DNA: TGTGCCAGCAGCTTAGGCTCGAGTGCCTCCTACGAGCAGTACTTC. This gives the protein CASSLGSSASYEQYF. This chain uses TRBV13 with TRBJ2-7; no clear D gene. The CDR3 contains 15 residues. Trimming pared 0 bases from V and 0 bases from J, leaving 9 bases between. Germline V lookup: CDR1 PRHDT, CDR2 FYEKMQ (reference sequence).

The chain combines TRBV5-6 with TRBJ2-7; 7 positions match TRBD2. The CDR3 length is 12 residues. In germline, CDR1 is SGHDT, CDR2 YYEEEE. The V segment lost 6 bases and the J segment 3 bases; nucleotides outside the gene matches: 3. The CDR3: CASTGGSYEQYF. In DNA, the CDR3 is TGTGCCAGCACCGGGGGGAGCTACGAGCAGTACTTC.

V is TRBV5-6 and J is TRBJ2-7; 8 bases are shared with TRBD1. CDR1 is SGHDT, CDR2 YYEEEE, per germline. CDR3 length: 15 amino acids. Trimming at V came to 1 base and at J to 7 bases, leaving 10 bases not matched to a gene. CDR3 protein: CASSLSGQGPKEQYF. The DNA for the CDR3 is TGTGCCAGCAGCTTGAGTGGACAGGGCCCAAAAGAGCAGTACTTC.

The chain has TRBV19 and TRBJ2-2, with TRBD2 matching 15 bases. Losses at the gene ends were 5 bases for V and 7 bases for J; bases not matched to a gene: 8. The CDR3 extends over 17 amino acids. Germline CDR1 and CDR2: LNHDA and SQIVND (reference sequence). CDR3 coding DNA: TGTGCCAGTAGTGACAGGACTAGCGGGAGGGCCCTCGGGGAGCTGTTTTTT. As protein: CASSDRTSGRALGELFF.

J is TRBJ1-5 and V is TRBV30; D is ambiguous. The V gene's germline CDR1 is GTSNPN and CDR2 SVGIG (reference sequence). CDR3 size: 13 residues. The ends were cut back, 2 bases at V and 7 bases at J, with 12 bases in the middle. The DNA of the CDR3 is TGTGCCTGGAGTCCGGGGTCGCGGCAGCCCCAGCATTTT. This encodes CAWSPGSRQPQHF.

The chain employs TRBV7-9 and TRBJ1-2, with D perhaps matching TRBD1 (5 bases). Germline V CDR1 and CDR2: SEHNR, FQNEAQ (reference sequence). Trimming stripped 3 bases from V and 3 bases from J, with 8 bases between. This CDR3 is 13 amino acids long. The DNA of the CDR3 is TGTGCCAGCAGCTTGACGACAGACTATGGCTACACCTTC. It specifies CASSLTTDYGYTF.

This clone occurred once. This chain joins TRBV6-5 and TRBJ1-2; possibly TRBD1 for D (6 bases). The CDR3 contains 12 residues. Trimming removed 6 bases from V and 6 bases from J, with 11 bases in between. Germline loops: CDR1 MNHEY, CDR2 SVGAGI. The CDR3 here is CASSRTGNGYTF. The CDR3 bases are TGTGCCAGCAGCAGAACAGGGAATGGCTACACCTTC.

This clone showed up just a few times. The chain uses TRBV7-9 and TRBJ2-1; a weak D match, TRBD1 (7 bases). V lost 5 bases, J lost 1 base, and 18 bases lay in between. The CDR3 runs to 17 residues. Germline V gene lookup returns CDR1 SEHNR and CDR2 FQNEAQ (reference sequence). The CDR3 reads CASSGRTTGRSYNEQFF. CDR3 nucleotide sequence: TGTGCCAGCAGCGGGAGGACGACAGGGAGGTCCTACAATGAGCAGTTCTTC.

The CDR3 sequence: CASSPPPYRGRDTEAFF. Here the CDR3 DNA reads TGTGCCAGCAGCCCTCCCCCGTACAGGGGGCGGGACACTGAAGCTTTCTTT. The rearrangement joins TRBV7-2 to TRBJ1-1; 9 bases agree with TRBD1. The CDR3 totals 17 residues. V shed 5 bases and J 3 bases; nucleotides not matched to a gene: 13. Germline V gene sequence: CDR1 SGHTA, CDR2 FQGNSA.

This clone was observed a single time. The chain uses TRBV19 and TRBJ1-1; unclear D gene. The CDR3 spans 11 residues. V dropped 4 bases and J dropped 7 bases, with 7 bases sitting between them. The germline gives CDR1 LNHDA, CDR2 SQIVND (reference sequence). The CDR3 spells CASSTVIEAFF. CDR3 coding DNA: TGTGCCAGTAGTACCGTAATTGAAGCTTTCTTT.

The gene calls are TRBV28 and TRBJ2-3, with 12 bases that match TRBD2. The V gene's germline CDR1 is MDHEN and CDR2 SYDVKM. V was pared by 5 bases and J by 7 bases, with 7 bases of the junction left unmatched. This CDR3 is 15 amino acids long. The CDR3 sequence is CASSLTSGSPYTQYF. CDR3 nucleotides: TGTGCCAGCAGTCTGACTAGCGGGAGTCCGTATACGCAGTATTTT.

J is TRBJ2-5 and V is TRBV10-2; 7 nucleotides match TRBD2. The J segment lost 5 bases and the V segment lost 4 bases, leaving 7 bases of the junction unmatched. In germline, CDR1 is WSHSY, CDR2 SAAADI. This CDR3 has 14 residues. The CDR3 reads CASSVGGSRETQYF. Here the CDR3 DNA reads TGCGCCAGCAGTGTGGGCGGGAGCCGGGAGACCCAGTACTTC.

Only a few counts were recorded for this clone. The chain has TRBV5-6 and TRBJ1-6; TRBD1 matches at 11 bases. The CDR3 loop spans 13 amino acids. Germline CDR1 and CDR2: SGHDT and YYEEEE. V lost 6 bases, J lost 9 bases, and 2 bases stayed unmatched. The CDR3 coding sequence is TGTGCCAGCAACGGACAGGGGGCTTCACCCCTCCACTTT. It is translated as CASNGQGASPLHF.

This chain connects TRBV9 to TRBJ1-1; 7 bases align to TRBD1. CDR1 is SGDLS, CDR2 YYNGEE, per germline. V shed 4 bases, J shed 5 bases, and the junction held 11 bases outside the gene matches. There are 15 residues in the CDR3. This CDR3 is CASSYGTDSRTEAFF. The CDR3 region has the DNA TGTGCCAGCAGCTATGGGACAGACTCACGGACTGAAGCTTTCTTT. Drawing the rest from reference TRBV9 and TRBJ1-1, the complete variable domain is DSGVTQTPKHLITATGQRVTLRCSPRSGDLSVYWYQQSLDQGLQFLIQYYNGEERAKGNILERFSAQQFPDLHSELNLSSLELGDSALYFCASSYGTDSRTEAFFGQGTRLTVV.

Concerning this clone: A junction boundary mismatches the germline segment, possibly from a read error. CDR3 DNA sequence: TGTGCTAGCAGCCGAGGGACAGAGAAGTTCAGGGAGCAGTTCTTC. As protein: CASSRGTEKFREQFF. This chain connects TRBV7-7 to TRBJ2-1; 7 nucleotides match TRBD1. Germline CDR1 is SSHAT and CDR2 is FNYEAQ (reference sequence). CDR3 length: 15 amino acids.

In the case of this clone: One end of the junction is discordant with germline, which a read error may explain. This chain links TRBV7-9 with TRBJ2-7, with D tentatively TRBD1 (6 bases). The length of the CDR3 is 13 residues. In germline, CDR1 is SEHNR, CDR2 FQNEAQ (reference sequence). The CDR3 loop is CASSPNSGAGMSF. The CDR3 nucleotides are TGTGCCAGCAGCCCTAACTCAGGGGCAGGAATGTCATTC. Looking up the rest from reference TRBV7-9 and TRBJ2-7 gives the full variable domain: DTGVSQNPRHKITKRGQNVTFRCDPISEHNRLYWYRQTLGQGPEFLTYFQNEAQLEKSRLLSDRFSAERPKGSFSTLEIQRTEQGDSAMYLCASSPNSGAGMSFGPGTRLTVT.

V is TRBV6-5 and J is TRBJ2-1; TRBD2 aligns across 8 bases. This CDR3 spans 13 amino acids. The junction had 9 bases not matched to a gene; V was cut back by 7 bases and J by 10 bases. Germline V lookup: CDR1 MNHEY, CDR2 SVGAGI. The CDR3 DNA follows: TGTGCCAGCACTCCGGGGGGGCATGGAGAGCAGTTCTTC. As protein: CASTPGGHGEQFF.

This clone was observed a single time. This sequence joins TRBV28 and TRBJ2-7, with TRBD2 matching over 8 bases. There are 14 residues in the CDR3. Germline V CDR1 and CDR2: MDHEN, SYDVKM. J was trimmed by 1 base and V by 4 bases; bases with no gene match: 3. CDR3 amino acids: CASSSTSASYEQYF. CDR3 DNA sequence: TGTGCCAGCAGTTCGACTAGCGCTTCCTACGAGCAGTACTTC.

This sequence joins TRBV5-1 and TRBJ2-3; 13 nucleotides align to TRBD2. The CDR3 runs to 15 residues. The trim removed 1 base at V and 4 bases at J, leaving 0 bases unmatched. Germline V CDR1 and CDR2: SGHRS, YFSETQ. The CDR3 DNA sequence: TGCGCCAGCAGCTTGACTAGCGGGAGGGCAGATACGCAGTATTTT. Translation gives CASSLTSGRADTQYF.

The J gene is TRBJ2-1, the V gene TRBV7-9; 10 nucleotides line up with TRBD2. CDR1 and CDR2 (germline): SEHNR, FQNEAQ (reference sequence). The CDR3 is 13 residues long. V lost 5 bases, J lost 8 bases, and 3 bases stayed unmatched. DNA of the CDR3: TGTGCCAGCAGCCAGACTAGCGGGTATGAGCAGTTCTTC. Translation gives CASSQTSGYEQFF.

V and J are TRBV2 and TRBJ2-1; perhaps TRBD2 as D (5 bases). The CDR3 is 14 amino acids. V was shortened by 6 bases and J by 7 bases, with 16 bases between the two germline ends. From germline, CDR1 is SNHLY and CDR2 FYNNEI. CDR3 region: CASRQGSGVNEQFF. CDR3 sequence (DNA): TGTGCCAGCAGACAAGGGAGTGGGGTTAATGAGCAGTTCTTC.

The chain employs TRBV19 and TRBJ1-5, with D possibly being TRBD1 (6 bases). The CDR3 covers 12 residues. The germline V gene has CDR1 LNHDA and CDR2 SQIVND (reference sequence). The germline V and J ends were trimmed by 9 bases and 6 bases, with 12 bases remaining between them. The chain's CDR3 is CASTQGIQPQHF. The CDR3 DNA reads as TGTGCCAGCACACAGGGTATTCAGCCCCAGCATTTT. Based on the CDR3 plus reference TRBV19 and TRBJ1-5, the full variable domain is DGGITQSPKYLFRKEGQNVTLSCEQNLNHDAMYWYRQDPGQGLRLIYYSQIVNDFQKGDIAEGYSVSREKKESFPLTVTSAQKNPTAFYLCASTQGIQPQHFGDGTRLSIL.

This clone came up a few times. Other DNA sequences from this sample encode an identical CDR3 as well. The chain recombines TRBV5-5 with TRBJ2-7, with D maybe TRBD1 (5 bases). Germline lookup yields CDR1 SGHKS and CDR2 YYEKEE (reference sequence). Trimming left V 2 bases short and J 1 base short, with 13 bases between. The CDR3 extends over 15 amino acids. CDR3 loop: CASSLDSPLSYEQYF. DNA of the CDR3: TGTGCCAGCAGCTTAGACAGTCCCCTTTCCTACGAGCAGTACTTC. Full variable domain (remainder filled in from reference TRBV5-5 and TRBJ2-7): DAGVTQSPTHLIKTRGQQVTLRCSPISGHKSVSWYQQVLGQGPQFIFQYYEKEERGRGNFPDRFSARQFPNYSSELNVNALLLGDSALYLCASSLDSPLSYEQYFGPGTRLTVT.